These 24 T cell receptor beta chains came from one sample sequenced in a study of tumor and adjacent non-tumor tissue in lung cancer. The template was RNA from unsorted bulk tissue. A modified ARM-PCR protocol with three rounds of nested PCR amplified TCRbeta. TCRdb re-called the multiplex PCR reads with MiXCR, one entry per CDR3 protein. The sample contains around 210,000 distinct CDR3 sequences, about two thirds of which appear only once. Sequenced input: lung tumor tissue. These receptors originate from a man in his 60s with non-small cell lung cancer.

Turning to this clonotype: Because the CDR3 is missing its conserved closing phenylalanine or tryptophan, this is likely a read error. This chain links TRBV11-2 with TRBJ2-6; TRBD2 aligns across 7 bases. The CDR3 covers 18 residues. V trimming: 6 bases; J trimming: 5 bases; junction bases outside the gene matches: 16. Per germline, CDR1 SGHAT and CDR2 FQNNGV. The CDR3 coding sequence is TGTGCCAGCAGTACAACTGGCGGGGGAGCCACTAGGGCCAACGTCCTGACTATC. Its protein is CASSTTGGGATRANVLTI.

CDR3 residues: CASSLGAASFHSGNTIYF. The CDR3 nucleotides are TGTGCCAGCTCCCTTGGGGCGGCCAGTTTTCACTCTGGAAACACCATATATTTT. The chain is built from TRBV18 and TRBJ1-3; D perhaps matches TRBD1 (5 bases). The CDR3 is made up of 18 amino acids. CDR1 KGHSH and CDR2 LQKENI come from the germline V gene. V lost 6 bases to trimming and J lost 0 bases, with 21 bases between them.

This clonotype was seen a few times. With a much larger clone just one base away, this may be a read error. Because the CDR3 is missing its conserved closing phenylalanine or tryptophan, this is likely a read error. This chain connects TRBV29-1 to TRBJ2-1, with a tentative D call TRBD1 (5 bases). Germline-derived CDR1 and CDR2 are SQVTM and ANQGSEA. Trimming took off 6 bases at V and 4 bases at J, with 7 bases between the two ends. There are 11 residues in the CDR3. The CDR3 nucleotides read TGCAGCGTAGCAGGGTACAATGAGCAGTTCTTA. Its protein product is CSVAGYNEQFL.

This chain joins TRBV2 and TRBJ1-3; D is unresolved. V lost 3 bases to trimming and J lost 3 bases, with 9 bases between them. The CDR3 spans 14 residues. Germline V gives CDR1 SNHLY, CDR2 FYNNEI. The CDR3 sequence: CASSEGNDGNTIYF. CDR3 coding DNA: TGTGCCAGCAGTGAGGGGAATGATGGAAACACCATATATTTT.

V usage is TRBV6-5 and J usage is TRBJ2-7; 7 nucleotides match TRBD2. With V trimmed by 10 bases and J by 3 bases, 15 bases remained unmatched. There are 15 residues in the CDR3. Germline-derived CDR1 and CDR2 are MNHEY and SVGAGI. CDR3 DNA sequence: TGTGCCACCGGTAATGCGGGAGTCACTCGCTACGAGCAGTACTTC. Its protein is CATGNAGVTRYEQYF.

With respect to this clonotype: An end of the junction does not agree with germline; a read error may underlie this. The genes are TRBV12-3 or TRBV12-4 and TRBJ2-3; no reliable D call. The CDR3 runs to 13 residues. DNA of the CDR3: TGTGCCAGCAGTGTAGCCGCCGCAGATACGCTGTATTTT. This sequence encodes CASSVAAADTLYF.

This sequence joins TRBV6-6 and TRBJ1-1; TRBD1 is a possible D gene (6 bases). CDR1 MNHNY and CDR2 SVGAGI come from the germline V gene (reference sequence). Trimming left V 7 bases short and J 4 bases short, with 13 bases between. This CDR3 comprises 13 residues. The CDR3 DNA is TGTGCCAGCACCTGGGGGCGGGGCACTGAAGCTTTCTTT. It encodes CASTWGRGTEAFF.

About this clonotype: This sequence may be a read error, since a much larger clone differs from it by one base. Since no conserved phenylalanine or tryptophan closes the CDR3, a read error is the likely cause. The V and J genes are TRBV12-3 or TRBV12-4 and TRBJ2-6, with D maybe TRBD2 (6 bases). This CDR3 has 15 residues. Trimming removed 5 bases at V and 4 bases at J, with 12 bases between. DNA of the CDR3: TGTGCCAGCAGTCCCCTACGGGGGGGGGCCAACGTCCTGACTCTC. Protein: CASSPLRGGANVLTL.

In the case of this clonotype: One junction end does not reproduce the germline sequence, and a read error may be involved. This chain connects TRBV12-3 or TRBV12-4 to TRBJ1-5; tentatively, D is TRBD1 (5 bases). This CDR3 is built from 17 residues. The CDR3 DNA follows: TGTGCCTGCAGTTTACGCACCGGGGGGGAGGTCCATCGGACCCAGCATTTT. Translating it yields CACSLRTGGEVHRTQHF.

As for this clonotype: The germline gene is not matched at one end of the junction; a read error may be the cause. The V gene is TRBV12-3 or TRBV12-4, the J gene TRBJ2-2; tentative D call: TRBD2 (6 bases). The CDR3 sequence is 15 residues long. For the CDR3, the DNA is TGTGCCAACAGTTTCCTAGCGACGAACACCGGGGAGCTGTTTTTT. As protein: CANSFLATNTGELFF.

Regarding this clonotype: Mismatch with germline at one junction end may stem from a read error. The chain couples TRBV5-5 to TRBJ1-1, with D possibly being TRBD1 (6 bases). The germline V gene has CDR1 SGHKS and CDR2 YYEKEE (reference sequence). The CDR3 loop spans 14 amino acids. The CDR3 coding sequence is TGTGCCAACAGCGTCTGGACAGTGAACACTGAAGCTTTCTTT. This sequence encodes CANSVWTVNTEAFF.

The chain recombines TRBV12-3 or TRBV12-4 with TRBJ2-1; D is possibly TRBD1 or TRBD2 (6 bases each). V lost 6 bases to trimming and J lost 9 bases, with 27 bases between them. The CDR3 runs to 17 residues. CDR3 bases: TGTGCCAGCAGGAAAACCCCGCTGGGGGGCGAGGGACGTGAGCAGTTCTTC. Its translation: CASRKTPLGGEGREQFF.

This clonotype was detected a few times. This chain connects TRBV4-1 to TRBJ2-1; D remains unclear. The CDR3 contains 15 residues. V lost 0 bases to trimming and J lost 9 bases, with 15 bases between them. CDR1 and CDR2 from the germline V gene are MGHRA and YSYEKL. The CDR3 nucleotides read TGCGCCAGCAGCCAAGACGGTAGCCGCGCTGGTGAGCAGTTCTTC. This translates into CASSQDGSRAGEQFF.

V and J are TRBV7-8 and TRBJ2-2; D not certain. Per germline, CDR1 SGHVS and CDR2 FQNEAQ. V was cut by 0 bases and J by 3 bases, with 8 bases left in between. CDR3 length: 15 residues. Here the CDR3 DNA reads TGTGCCAGCAGCTTAGCGGGATGGTACACCGGGGAGCTGTTTTTT. It specifies CASSLAGWYTGELFF.

The count of this clonotype is one. Being one base from a much bigger clone, this may be a read error. The V gene is TRBV6-6, the J gene TRBJ2-7; D gene ambiguous. The CDR3 is 13 amino acids. Germline-derived CDR1 and CDR2 are MNHNY and SVGAGI (reference sequence). V was shortened by 2 bases and J by 2 bases, with 7 bases between the two germline ends. CDR3 protein: CASSYLTPYEQYF. CDR3 in DNA: TGTGCCAGCAGTTACCTGACCCCCTACGAGCAGTACTTC.

This chain connects TRBV7-2 to TRBJ1-1; D not resolved. The CDR3 covers 13 residues. V shed 0 bases and J shed 9 bases, with 11 bases lying between them. The germline gives CDR1 SGHTA, CDR2 FQGNSA. DNA of the CDR3: TGTGCCAGCAGCTTAGCAGCCGGGTCGAAAGCTTTCTTT. Amino acids: CASSLAAGSKAFF. Drawing the rest from reference TRBV7-2 and TRBJ1-1, the complete variable domain is GAGVSQSPSNKVTEKGKDVELRCDPISGHTALYWYRQSLGQGLEFLIYFQGNSAPDKSGLPSDRFSAERTGGSVSTLTIQRTQQEDSAVYLCASSLAAGSKAFFGQGTRLTVV.

Of note for this clonotype: A read error may account for a junction end that differs from germline. V usage is TRBV4-3 and J usage is TRBJ2-2, with D perhaps being TRBD1 or TRBD2 (6 bases each). Germline CDR1 reads LGHNA; CDR2 reads YSLEER. CDR3 size: 15 residues. The CDR3 DNA reads TGCGCCAGCAGCCAGAGGGGGGAAGACACCAGGGAGCTGTTTTTT. Its protein product is CASSQRGEDTRELFF.

About this clonotype: At one end the junction does not follow the germline gene, possibly because of a read error. This chain joins TRBV20-1 and TRBJ2-7; 11 nucleotides line up with TRBD2. Germline loops: CDR1 DFQATT, CDR2 SNEGSKA (reference sequence). There are 13 residues in the CDR3. CDR3: CNAGLAGGYEQYF. CDR3 in DNA: TGCAATGCTGGACTAGCGGGCGGATACGAGCAGTACTTC.

This clonotype was seen repeatedly, ten times or more. This chain joins TRBV10-2 and TRBJ2-7; possibly TRBD2 for D (6 bases). Germline lookup yields CDR1 WSHSY and CDR2 SAAADI. CDR3 length: 16 amino acids. V shed 0 bases and J shed 0 bases, with 12 bases lying between them. The DNA of the CDR3 is TGCGCCAGCAGTGAGTCCCCGGGACTTCTCTCCTACGAGCAGTACTTC. It is translated as CASSESPGLLSYEQYF.

This clonotype was recorded at least ten times. V usage is TRBV29-1 and J usage is TRBJ2-4; no definite D call. Germline values: CDR1 SQVTM, CDR2 ANQGSEA. V lost 4 bases to trimming and J lost 2 bases, with 3 bases between them. This CDR3 spans 11 amino acids. CDR3 coding DNA: TGCAGCGTTGGGACCAAAAACATTCAGTACTTC. It encodes CSVGTKNIQYF.

This clonotype came up once. A read error may account for a junction end that differs from germline. This chain connects TRBV20-1 to TRBJ2-2; TRBD2 is a possible D gene (5 bases). The CDR3 runs 15 residues. Germline V gene sequence: CDR1 DFQATT, CDR2 SNEGSKA (reference sequence). CDR3 region: CSARDGGANTGKLFF. The CDR3 DNA reads TGTAGTGCTAGGGATGGAGGCGCAAACACCGGGAAGCTGTTTTTT.

Regarding this clonotype: Sequence at one end of the junction differs from germline and may be a read error. The gene calls are TRBV11-3 and TRBJ1-6; 8 bases map to TRBD1. Per the germline V gene, CDR1 is SGHNT and CDR2 is YENEEA. The CDR3 extends over 15 amino acids. Written as DNA, the CDR3 is TGTGTCAGCAGCCCGTCAGGGGGCCTTAATTCACCCCTCCACTTT. This codes for CVSSPSGGLNSPLHF.

The V gene is TRBV11-1, the J gene TRBJ2-2; D possibly corresponds to TRBD1 (6 bases). V lost 5 bases, J lost 12 bases, and 25 bases lay in between. Looked up from germline, CDR1 is SGHAT and CDR2 is FQDESV (reference sequence). The CDR3 runs to 16 residues. For the CDR3, the DNA is TGTGCCAGCAGCAAAAACCAGGGCTCCTATACAGGGAAGCTGTTTTTT. This encodes CASSKNQGSYTGKLFF. Full variable domain (rest looked up from reference TRBV11-1 and TRBJ2-2): EAEVAQSPRYKITEKSQAVAFWCDPISGHATLYWYRQILGQGPELLVQFQDESVVDDSQLPKDRFSAERLKGVDSTLKIQPAELGDSAMYLCASSKNQGSYTGKLFFGEGSRLTVL.

Concerning this clonotype: A much larger clone is a single base away; this may be a read error. The chain recombines TRBV20-1 with TRBJ1-5, with D perhaps matching TRBD1 (5 bases). This CDR3 has 14 amino acids. In germline, CDR1 is DFQATT, CDR2 SNEGSKA (reference sequence). The chain's CDR3 is CRARESSGGQPQHF. The CDR3, as DNA: TGCAGGGCTAGAGAATCATCGGGGGGTCAGCCCCAGCATTTT.